The 2 T cell receptor beta chains in this list originate from one sample, sequenced in a study of T cell responses to AZD1222 COVID-19 vaccine. TCRdb keeps only in-frame clones here, not all; method: immunoSEQ multiplex PCR. This sample carries over 90,000 clones, about four fifths of them seen once, and the ten largest clones take 15% to 20%. Sequencing was performed on peripheral blood, taken on day 0 of AZD1222 vaccination. The receptors were gathered from an adult in good health.

In its sample, this clone was seen once. The chain employs TRBV28 and TRBJ2-1, with 9 bases lining up with TRBD2. Trimming took 7 bases from V and 0 from J; bases not matched to a gene: 4. Germline loops: CDR1 MDHEN, CDR2 SYDVKM. This CDR3 is built from 15 residues. The CDR3 is CASKVSGSSYNEQFF. CDR3 sequence (DNA): TGTGCCAGCAAGGTTAGCGGGAGCTCCTACAATGAGCAGTTCTTC.

The rearrangement joins TRBV28 to TRBJ1-3; D may be TRBD1 (5 bases). Looked up from germline, CDR1 is MDHEN and CDR2 is SYDVKM. The germline V and J ends were trimmed by 7 bases and 0 bases, with 16 bases remaining between them. The CDR3 has 16 residues. The chain's CDR3 is CASIGGSPFSGNTIYF. The CDR3, as DNA: TGTGCCAGCATTGGGGGGTCGCCCTTCTCTGGAAACACCATATATTTT.